Listed below are T cell receptor beta chains from one sample, sequenced in a study of Graves' ophthalmopathy and Graves' hyperthyroidism. TCRdb reprocessed the multiplex PCR reads via MiXCR and lists one record per CDR3 protein. The data show about 550,000 distinct CDR3 sequences, just under 40% seen once. Material: peripheral blood or thyroid tissue (not recorded which). All receptors derive from an adult man with Graves' hyperthyroidism. CDR3s include the opening cysteine and the closing phenylalanine or tryptophan. Each record gives: clone size, D gene, J gene, V gene, CDR3 protein, CDR3 DNA. The D gene is left open where the match is weak. Clone size is shown for a subset of rows, as once, few, many or a class of expanded clone.

abundance: NA; d_gene: NA; j_gene: TRBJ2-3; v_gene: TRBV29-1; CDR3aa: CSVGSGFYTDTQYF; CDR3nt: TGCAGCGTTGGTTCAGGGTTTTACACAGATACGCAGTATTTT
abundance: once; d_gene: NA; j_gene: TRBJ1-4; v_gene: TRBV10-3; CDR3aa: CASSERPNEKLFF; CDR3nt: TGTGCCAGCAGTGAGAGACCTAATGAAAAACTGTTTTTT
abundance: many; d_gene: NA; j_gene: TRBJ2-7; v_gene: TRBV12-3/TRBV12-4; CDR3aa: CASSFRSSYEQYF; CDR3nt: TGTGCCAGCAGCTTTCGATCATCATACGAGCAGTACTTC
abundance: many; d_gene: NA; j_gene: TRBJ1-2; v_gene: TRBV14; CDR3aa: CASSQGGAAAYGYTF; CDR3nt: TGTGCCAGCAGCCAAGGGGGGGCGGCGGCCTATGGCTACACCTTC
abundance: many; d_gene: NA; j_gene: TRBJ1-5; v_gene: TRBV28; CDR3aa: CASSFAGVMDQPQHF; CDR3nt: TGTGCCAGCAGTTTTGCAGGGGTCATGGATCAGCCCCAGCATTTT
abundance: NA; d_gene: NA; j_gene: TRBJ2-2; v_gene: TRBV5-4; CDR3aa: CASSLGLVPGELFF; CDR3nt: TGTGCCAGCAGCTTGGGTTTGGTCCCCGGGGAGCTGTTTTTT
abundance: NA; d_gene: NA; j_gene: TRBJ1-2; v_gene: TRBV19; CDR3aa: CASSIGGGDGYTF; CDR3nt: TGTGCCAGTAGTATCGGGGGTGGTGATGGCTACACCTTC
abundance: few; d_gene: NA; j_gene: TRBJ2-2; v_gene: TRBV2; CDR3aa: CASSTPGPTGELFF; CDR3nt: TGTGCCAGCAGTACCCCGGGACCCACCGGGGAGCTGTTTTTT
abundance: many; d_gene: TRBD1; j_gene: TRBJ1-3; v_gene: TRBV7-9; CDR3aa: CASRQGAGNTIYF; CDR3nt: TGTGCCAGCAGACAGGGGGCTGGAAACACCATATATTTT
abundance: many; d_gene: NA; j_gene: TRBJ2-5; v_gene: TRBV2; CDR3aa: CASSEVGETQYF; CDR3nt: TGTGCCAGCAGCGAGGTAGGGGAGACCCAGTACTTC
abundance: NA; d_gene: TRBD1; j_gene: TRBJ2-7; v_gene: TRBV20-1; CDR3aa: CTARGQGAGVGTSEQYF; CDR3nt: TGCACTGCTAGGGGACAGGGGGCAGGGGTTGGGACCTCCGAGCAGTACTTC
abundance: many; d_gene: NA; j_gene: TRBJ2-7; v_gene: TRBV5-1; CDR3aa: CASSAGGDEQYF; CDR3nt: TGCGCCAGCAGCGCCGGCGGGGACGAGCAGTACTTC
abundance: once; d_gene: NA; j_gene: TRBJ1-2; v_gene: TRBV19; CDR3aa: CASRSRGRDPIRDYGYTF; CDR3nt: TGTGCCAGTAGATCCAGGGGTCGGGATCCAATTCGGGACTATGGCTACACCTTC
abundance: NA; d_gene: NA; j_gene: TRBJ1-1; v_gene: TRBV20-1; CDR3aa: CSAKGQSITEAFF; CDR3nt: TGCAGTGCTAAAGGACAATCGATCACTGAAGCTTTCTTT
abundance: NA; d_gene: TRBD2; j_gene: TRBJ2-3; v_gene: TRBV7-3; CDR3aa: CASSLTGGGIDTQYF; CDR3nt: TGTGCCAGCAGCTTAACCGGCGGGGGGATAGATACGCAGTATTTT
abundance: many; d_gene: NA; j_gene: TRBJ2-7; v_gene: TRBV25-1; CDR3aa: CASSDPGLEQYF; CDR3nt: TGTGCCAGCAGTGACCCTGGCCTCGAGCAGTACTTC
abundance: NA; d_gene: TRBD2; j_gene: TRBJ2-1; v_gene: TRBV24-1; CDR3aa: CATSESGLAGDGEFF; CDR3nt: TGTGCCACCAGTGAATCGGGACTAGCGGGAGATGGGGAGTTCTTC
abundance: NA; d_gene: NA; j_gene: TRBJ1-1; v_gene: TRBV30; CDR3aa: CAWNRQGEAFF; CDR3nt: TGTGCCTGGAATAGGCAGGGTGAAGCTTTCTTT
abundance: NA; d_gene: TRBD1; j_gene: TRBJ2-1; v_gene: TRBV5-1; CDR3aa: CASSLGGQGRGEQFF; CDR3nt: TGCGCCAGCAGCTTGGGGGGACAGGGGAGAGGTGAGCAGTTCTTC
abundance: NA; d_gene: NA; j_gene: TRBJ1-2; v_gene: TRBV10-3; CDR3aa: CAISDGGASYGYTF; CDR3nt: TGTGCCATCAGTGACGGCGGGGCATCATATGGCTACACCTTC
abundance: many; d_gene: NA; j_gene: TRBJ1-1; v_gene: TRBV7-2; CDR3aa: CASSDQNTEAFF; CDR3nt: TGTGCCAGCAGCGACCAGAACACTGAAGCTTTCTTT
abundance: NA; d_gene: TRBD1; j_gene: TRBJ2-7; v_gene: TRBV20-1; CDR3aa: CSAPDRGDHEQYF; CDR3nt: TGCAGTGCTCCGGACAGGGGGGACCACGAGCAGTACTTC
abundance: many; d_gene: NA; j_gene: TRBJ2-5; v_gene: TRBV19; CDR3aa: CASSRVGGGRETQYF; CDR3nt: TGTGCCAGTAGCCGGGTGGGAGGGGGCCGGGAGACCCAGTACTTC
abundance: few; d_gene: NA; j_gene: TRBJ1-3; v_gene: TRBV6-1; CDR3aa: CASSQTRAHSGNTIYF; CDR3nt: TGTGCCAGCAGTCAGACCAGGGCCCACTCTGGAAACACCATATATTTT
abundance: NA; d_gene: TRBD2; j_gene: TRBJ2-3; v_gene: TRBV5-4; CDR3aa: CASSSGLAEGTDTQYF; CDR3nt: TGTGCCAGCAGCTCAGGACTAGCGGAGGGCACAGATACGCAGTATTTT
abundance: NA; d_gene: NA; j_gene: TRBJ2-1; v_gene: TRBV14; CDR3aa: CASGQGEGRLQWRSEQFF; CDR3nt: TGTGCCAGCGGCCAAGGCGAGGGGCGCTTACAATGGAGGTCCGAGCAGTTCTTC
abundance: NA; d_gene: TRBD1; j_gene: TRBJ2-2; v_gene: TRBV29-1; CDR3aa: CSVEQGADGTQGELFF; CDR3nt: TGCAGCGTTGAACAGGGGGCCGATGGGACACAAGGGGAGCTGTTTTTT
abundance: many; d_gene: NA; j_gene: TRBJ2-2; v_gene: TRBV2; CDR3aa: CASRRQSTLTGELFF; CDR3nt: TGTGCCAGCAGGCGACAGTCAACGTTAACCGGGGAGCTGTTTTTT
abundance: NA; d_gene: NA; j_gene: TRBJ2-7; v_gene: TRBV11-2; CDR3aa: CASSLATKGREQYF; CDR3nt: TGTGCCAGCAGCTTAGCGACGAAGGGGAGAGAGCAGTACTTC
abundance: many; d_gene: NA; j_gene: TRBJ2-7; v_gene: TRBV7-8; CDR3aa: CASRQDYEQYF; CDR3nt: TGTGCCAGCCGACAGGACTACGAGCAGTACTTC
abundance: NA; d_gene: TRBD1; j_gene: TRBJ2-2; v_gene: TRBV7-2; CDR3aa: CASSLEGTGTSTEELFF; CDR3nt: TGTGCCAGCAGCTTAGAGGGGACAGGGACGAGCACCGAGGAGCTGTTTTTT
abundance: many; d_gene: NA; j_gene: TRBJ2-7; v_gene: TRBV20-1; CDR3aa: CSARSPLDTTSGSEQYF; CDR3nt: TGCAGTGCTAGATCCCCTTTGGACACCACCTCGGGTAGCGAGCAGTACTTC
abundance: NA; d_gene: NA; j_gene: TRBJ1-6; v_gene: TRBV12-3/TRBV12-4; CDR3aa: CASSFPGLNSPLHF; CDR3nt: TGTGCCAGCAGTTTCCCCGGTCTTAATTCACCCCTCCACTTT
abundance: many; d_gene: NA; j_gene: TRBJ2-5; v_gene: TRBV9; CDR3aa: CASSVAGTNQETQYF; CDR3nt: TGTGCCAGCAGCGTCGCCGGGACCAACCAAGAGACCCAGTACTTC
abundance: NA; d_gene: TRBD1; j_gene: TRBJ2-5; v_gene: TRBV24-1; CDR3aa: CATSDPTGPQETQYF; CDR3nt: TGTGCCACCAGTGACCCGACAGGGCCCCAAGAGACCCAGTACTTC
abundance: many; d_gene: NA; j_gene: TRBJ1-6; v_gene: TRBV2; CDR3aa: CASSDPGIRKAPLHF; CDR3nt: TGTGCCAGCAGTGATCCCGGTATTCGGAAGGCGCCCCTCCACTTT
abundance: many; d_gene: TRBD2; j_gene: TRBJ2-7; v_gene: TRBV5-1; CDR3aa: CASTPLAGAYEQYF; CDR3nt: TGCGCCAGCACCCCCCTAGCGGGGGCCTACGAGCAGTACTTC
abundance: NA; d_gene: TRBD1; j_gene: TRBJ2-2; v_gene: TRBV24-1; CDR3aa: CATSEEGQGDVRELFF; CDR3nt: TGTGCCACCAGTGAAGAGGGACAGGGGGACGTCCGGGAGCTGTTTTTT
abundance: many; d_gene: TRBD1; j_gene: TRBJ1-2; v_gene: TRBV5-1; CDR3aa: CASSHQQGAKEYGYTF; CDR3nt: TGCGCCAGCAGCCACCAACAGGGGGCCAAGGAGTATGGCTACACCTTC
abundance: NA; d_gene: TRBD1; j_gene: TRBJ1-2; v_gene: TRBV29-1; CDR3aa: CSSPGQGFYGYTF; CDR3nt: TGCAGCAGTCCGGGACAGGGTTTCTATGGCTACACCTTC
abundance: NA; d_gene: NA; j_gene: TRBJ1-3; v_gene: TRBV6-5; CDR3aa: CAGGGQTGNTIYF; CDR3nt: TGTGCCGGGGGGGGGCAGACTGGAAACACCATATATTTT
abundance: few; d_gene: NA; j_gene: TRBJ1-1; v_gene: TRBV7-2; CDR3aa: CASSLDRAGATEAFF; CDR3nt: TGTGCCAGCAGCTTAGACAGGGCAGGTGCCACTGAAGCTTTCTTT
abundance: NA; d_gene: NA; j_gene: TRBJ1-1; v_gene: TRBV24-1; CDR3aa: CATSDPGGEAFF; CDR3nt: TGTGCCACCAGTGACCCAGGCGGGGAAGCTTTCTTT
abundance: few; d_gene: NA; j_gene: TRBJ2-2; v_gene: TRBV7-9; CDR3aa: CASSLASVPPGELFF; CDR3nt: TGTGCCAGCAGCTTGGCCAGCGTCCCACCCGGGGAGCTGTTTTTT
abundance: NA; d_gene: NA; j_gene: TRBJ1-2; v_gene: TRBV28; CDR3aa: CASSAAALNYGYTF; CDR3nt: TGTGCCAGCAGCGCGGCGGCTCTCAACTATGGCTACACCTTC
abundance: once; d_gene: NA; j_gene: TRBJ1-1; v_gene: TRBV10-3; CDR3aa: CASSGRDENTEAFF; CDR3nt: TGTGCCAGCAGTGGACGGGACGAGAACACTGAAGCTTTCTTT
abundance: NA; d_gene: NA; j_gene: TRBJ2-6; v_gene: TRBV5-1; CDR3aa: CASSLAAAGRSGANVLTF; CDR3nt: TGCGCCAGCAGCTTGGCCGCGGCTGGTCGCTCGGGGGCCAACGTCCTGACTTTC
abundance: NA; d_gene: TRBD1; j_gene: TRBJ1-1; v_gene: TRBV9; CDR3aa: CASSQDSGWTGGESEAFF; CDR3nt: TGTGCCAGCAGCCAAGACTCCGGTTGGACAGGGGGCGAATCGGAAGCTTTCTTT
abundance: NA; d_gene: TRBD2; j_gene: TRBJ2-7; v_gene: TRBV7-9; CDR3aa: CASSLSTSGSYEQYF; CDR3nt: TGCGCCAGCAGCTTGTCCACTAGCGGGAGCTACGAGCAGTACTTC
abundance: few; d_gene: NA; j_gene: TRBJ1-3; v_gene: TRBV5-1; CDR3aa: CASSPGVGNTIYF; CDR3nt: TGCGCCAGCAGCCCGGGAGTGGGGAACACCATATATTTT
abundance: NA; d_gene: TRBD1; j_gene: TRBJ2-1; v_gene: TRBV7-9; CDR3aa: CASSLTGQVNEQFF; CDR3nt: TGTGCCAGCAGCTTAACGGGACAGGTCAATGAGCAGTTCTTC
abundance: once; d_gene: NA; j_gene: TRBJ1-4; v_gene: TRBV6-1; CDR3aa: CASKDRGFMRKLFF; CDR3nt: TGTGCCAGCAAGGATAGGGGGTTTATGAGGAAACTGTTTTTT
abundance: many; d_gene: NA; j_gene: TRBJ1-4; v_gene: TRBV29-1; CDR3aa: CSADEIGGEKLFF; CDR3nt: TGCAGCGCCGACGAGATCGGGGGTGAAAAACTGTTTTTT
abundance: NA; d_gene: NA; j_gene: TRBJ1-2; v_gene: TRBV7-9; CDR3aa: CASSPDLNYGYTF; CDR3nt: TGTGCCAGCAGCCCGGACCTGAACTATGGCTACACCTTC
abundance: many; d_gene: NA; j_gene: TRBJ1-2; v_gene: TRBV7-9; CDR3aa: CASSLNGDGYTF; CDR3nt: TGTGCCAGCAGCTTAAACGGTGATGGCTACACCTTC
abundance: many; d_gene: NA; j_gene: TRBJ2-7; v_gene: TRBV7-2; CDR3aa: CASSLRNYEQYF; CDR3nt: TGTGCCAGCAGCTTAAGAAACTACGAGCAGTACTTC
abundance: many; d_gene: TRBD1; j_gene: TRBJ1-4; v_gene: TRBV29-1; CDR3aa: CSAGGDRADEKLFF; CDR3nt: TGCAGCGCGGGGGGCGACAGGGCGGATGAAAAACTGTTTTTT